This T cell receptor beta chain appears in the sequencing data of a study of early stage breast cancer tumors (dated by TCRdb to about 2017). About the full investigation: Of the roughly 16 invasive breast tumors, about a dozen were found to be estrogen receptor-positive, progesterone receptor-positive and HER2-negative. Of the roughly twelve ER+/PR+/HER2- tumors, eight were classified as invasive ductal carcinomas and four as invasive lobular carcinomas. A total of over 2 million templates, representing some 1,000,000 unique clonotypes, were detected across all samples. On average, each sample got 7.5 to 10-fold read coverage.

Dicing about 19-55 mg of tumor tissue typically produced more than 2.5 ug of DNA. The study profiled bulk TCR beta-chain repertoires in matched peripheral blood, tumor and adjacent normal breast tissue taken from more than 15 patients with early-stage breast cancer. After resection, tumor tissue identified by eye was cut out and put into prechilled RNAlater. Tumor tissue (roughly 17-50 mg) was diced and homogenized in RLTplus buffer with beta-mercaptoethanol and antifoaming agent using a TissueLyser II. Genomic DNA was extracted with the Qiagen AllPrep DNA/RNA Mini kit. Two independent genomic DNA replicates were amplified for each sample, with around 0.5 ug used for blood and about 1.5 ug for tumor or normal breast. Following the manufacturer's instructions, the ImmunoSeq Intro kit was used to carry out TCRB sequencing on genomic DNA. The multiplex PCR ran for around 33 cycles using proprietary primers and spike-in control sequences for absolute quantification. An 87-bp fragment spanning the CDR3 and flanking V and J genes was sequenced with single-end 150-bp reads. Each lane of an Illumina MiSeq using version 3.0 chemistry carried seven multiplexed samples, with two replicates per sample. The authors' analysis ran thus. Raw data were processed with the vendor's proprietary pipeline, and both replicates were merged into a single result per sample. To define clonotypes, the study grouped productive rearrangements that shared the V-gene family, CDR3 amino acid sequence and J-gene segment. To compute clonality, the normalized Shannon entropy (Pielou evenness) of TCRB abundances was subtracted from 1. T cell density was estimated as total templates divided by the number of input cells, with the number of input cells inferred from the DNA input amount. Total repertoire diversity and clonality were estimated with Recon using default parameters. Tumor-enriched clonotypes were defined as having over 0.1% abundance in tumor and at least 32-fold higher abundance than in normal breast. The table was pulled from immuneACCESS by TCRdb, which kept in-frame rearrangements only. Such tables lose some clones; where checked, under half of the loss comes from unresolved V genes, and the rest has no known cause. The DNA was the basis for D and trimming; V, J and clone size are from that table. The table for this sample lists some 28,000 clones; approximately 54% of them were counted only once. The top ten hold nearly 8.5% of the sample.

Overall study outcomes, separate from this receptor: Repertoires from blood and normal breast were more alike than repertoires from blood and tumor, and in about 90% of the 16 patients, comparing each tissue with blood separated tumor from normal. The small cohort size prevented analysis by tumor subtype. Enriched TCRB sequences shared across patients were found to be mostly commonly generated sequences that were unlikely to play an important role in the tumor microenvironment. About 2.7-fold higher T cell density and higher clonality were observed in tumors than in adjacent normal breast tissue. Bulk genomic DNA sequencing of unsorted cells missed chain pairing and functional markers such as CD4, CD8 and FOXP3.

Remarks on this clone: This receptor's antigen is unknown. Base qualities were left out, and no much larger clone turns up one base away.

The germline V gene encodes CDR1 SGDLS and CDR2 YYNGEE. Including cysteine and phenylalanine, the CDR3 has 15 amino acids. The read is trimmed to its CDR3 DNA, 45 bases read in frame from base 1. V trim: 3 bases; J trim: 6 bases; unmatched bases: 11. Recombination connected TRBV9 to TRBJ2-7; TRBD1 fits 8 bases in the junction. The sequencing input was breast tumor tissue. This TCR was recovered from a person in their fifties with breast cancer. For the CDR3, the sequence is CASSASGLTGAEQYF. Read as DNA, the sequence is TGTGCCAGCAGCGCCTCAGGACTGACAGGGGCCGAGCAGTACTTC. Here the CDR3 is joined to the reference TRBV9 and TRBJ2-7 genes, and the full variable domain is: DSGVTQTPKHLITATGQRVTLRCSPRSGDLSVYWYQQSLDQGLQFLIQYYNGEERAKGNILERFSAQQFPDLHSELNLSSLELGDSALYFCASSASGLTGAEQYFGPGTRLTVT.